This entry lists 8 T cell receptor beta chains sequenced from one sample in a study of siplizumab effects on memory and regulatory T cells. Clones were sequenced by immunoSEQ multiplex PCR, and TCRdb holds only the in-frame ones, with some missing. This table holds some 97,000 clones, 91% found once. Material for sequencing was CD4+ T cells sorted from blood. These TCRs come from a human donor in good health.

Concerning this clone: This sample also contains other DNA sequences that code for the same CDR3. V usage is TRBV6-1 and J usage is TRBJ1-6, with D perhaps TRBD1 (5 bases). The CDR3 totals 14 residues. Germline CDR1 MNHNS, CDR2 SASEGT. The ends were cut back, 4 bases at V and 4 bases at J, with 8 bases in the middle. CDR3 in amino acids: CASSAGPYNSPLHF. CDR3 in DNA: TGTGCCAGCAGTGCGGGACCTTATAATTCACCCCTCCACTTT.

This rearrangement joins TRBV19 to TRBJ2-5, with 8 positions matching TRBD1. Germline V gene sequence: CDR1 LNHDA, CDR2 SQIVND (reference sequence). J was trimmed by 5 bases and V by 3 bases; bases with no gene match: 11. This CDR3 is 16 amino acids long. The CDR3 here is CASSIRGSGGRETQYF. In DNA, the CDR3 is TGTGCCAGTAGTATTAGGGGATCAGGGGGCCGGGAGACCCAGTACTTC.

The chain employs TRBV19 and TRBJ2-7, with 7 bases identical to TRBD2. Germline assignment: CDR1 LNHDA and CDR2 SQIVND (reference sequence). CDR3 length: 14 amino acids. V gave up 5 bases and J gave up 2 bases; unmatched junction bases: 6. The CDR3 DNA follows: TGTGCCAGTAGTGAAGCTAGCGGTGCCTACGAGCAGTACTTC. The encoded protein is CASSEASGAYEQYF.

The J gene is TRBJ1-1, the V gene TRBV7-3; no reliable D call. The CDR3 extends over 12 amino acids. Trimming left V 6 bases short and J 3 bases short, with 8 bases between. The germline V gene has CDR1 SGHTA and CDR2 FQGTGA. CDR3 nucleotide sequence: TGTGCCAGCAGGGGTCGGGACACTGAAGCTTTCTTT. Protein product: CASRGRDTEAFF.

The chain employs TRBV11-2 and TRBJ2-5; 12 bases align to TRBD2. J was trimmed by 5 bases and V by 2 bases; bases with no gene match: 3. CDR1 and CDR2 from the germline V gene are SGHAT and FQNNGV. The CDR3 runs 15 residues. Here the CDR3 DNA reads TGTGCCAGCAGCTTAACTAGCGGGGGGACGGAGACCCAGTACTTC. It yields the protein CASSLTSGGTETQYF.

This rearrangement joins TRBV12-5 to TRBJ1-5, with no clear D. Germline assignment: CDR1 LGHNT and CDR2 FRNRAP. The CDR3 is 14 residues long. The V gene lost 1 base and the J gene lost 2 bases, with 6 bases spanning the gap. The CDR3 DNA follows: TGTGCTAGTGGTTTGGGGCAGGGCAATCAGCCCCAGCATTTT. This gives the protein CASGLGQGNQPQHF.

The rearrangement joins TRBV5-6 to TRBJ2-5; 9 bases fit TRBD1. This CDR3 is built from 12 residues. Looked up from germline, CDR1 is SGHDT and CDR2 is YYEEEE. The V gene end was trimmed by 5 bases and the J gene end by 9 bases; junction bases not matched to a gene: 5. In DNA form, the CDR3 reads TGTGCCAGCAGATTCGACAGGGGGGCCCAGTACTTC. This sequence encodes CASRFDRGAQYF.

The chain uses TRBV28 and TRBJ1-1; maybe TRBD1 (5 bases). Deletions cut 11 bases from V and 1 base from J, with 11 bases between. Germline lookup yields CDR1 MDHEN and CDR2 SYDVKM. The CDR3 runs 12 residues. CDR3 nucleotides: TGTGCCGTATACAGGAGGAACACTGAAGCTTTCTTT. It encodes CAVYRRNTEAFF.